This T cell receptor (beta chain) was identified during a study of CD8 T cells in ankylosing spondylitis. General study results and limits: Within ankylosing spondylitis blood, a TCR beta motif made up of several highly homologous variants appeared to be characteristic.

This clonotype was detected a few times. What it binds is unknown. Germline V CDR1 and CDR2: MNHNS, SASEGT. V lost 3 bases, J lost 6 bases, and 12 bases lay in between. The CDR3 has 14 residues. TCRdb re-called the 5' RACE reads through MiXCR, storing one row per CDR3 protein. The sample has about 510,000 distinct CDR3 sequences, over 4% seen once; the top ten hold 3% to 4.5%. This clonotype originated in a male donor with ankylosing spondylitis. The chain uses TRBV6-1 and TRBJ2-1; D is undetermined. The specimen was blood, either unsorted or a sorted T cell fraction (not recorded which). CDR3 sequence reads: CASSESNEANEQFF. DNA of the CDR3: TGTGCCAGCAGTGAGTCCAACGAAGCCAATGAGCAGTTCTTC.